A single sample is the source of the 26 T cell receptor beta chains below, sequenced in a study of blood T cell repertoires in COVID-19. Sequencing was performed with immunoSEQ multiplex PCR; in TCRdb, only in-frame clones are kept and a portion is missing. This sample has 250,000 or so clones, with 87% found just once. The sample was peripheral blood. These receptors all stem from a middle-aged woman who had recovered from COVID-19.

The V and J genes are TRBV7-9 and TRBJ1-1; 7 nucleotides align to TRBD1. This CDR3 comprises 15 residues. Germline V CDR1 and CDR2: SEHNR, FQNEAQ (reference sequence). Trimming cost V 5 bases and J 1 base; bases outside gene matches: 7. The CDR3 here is CASSTGQARNTEAFF. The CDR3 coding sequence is TGTGCCAGCAGCACCGGACAGGCGCGGAACACTGAAGCTTTCTTT.

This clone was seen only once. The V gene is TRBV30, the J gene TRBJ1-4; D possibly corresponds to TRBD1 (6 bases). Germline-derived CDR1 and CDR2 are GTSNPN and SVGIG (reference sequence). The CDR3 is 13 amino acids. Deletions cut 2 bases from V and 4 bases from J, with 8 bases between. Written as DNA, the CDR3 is TGTGCCTGGAGTCGGACAGATAATGAAAAACTGTTTTTT. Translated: CAWSRTDNEKLFF.

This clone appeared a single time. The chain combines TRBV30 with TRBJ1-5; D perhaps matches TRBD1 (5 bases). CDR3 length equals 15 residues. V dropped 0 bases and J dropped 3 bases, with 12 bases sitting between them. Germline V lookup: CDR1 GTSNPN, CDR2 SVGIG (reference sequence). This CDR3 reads CAWSVPDSFNQPQHF. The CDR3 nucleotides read TGTGCCTGGAGTGTACCTGACAGTTTCAATCAGCCCCAGCATTTT.

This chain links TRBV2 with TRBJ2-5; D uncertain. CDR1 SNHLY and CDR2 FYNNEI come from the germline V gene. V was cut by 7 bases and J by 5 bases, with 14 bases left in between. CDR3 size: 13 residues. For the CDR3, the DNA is TGTGCCAGCACCCGACTCATACGGGAGACCCAGTACTTC. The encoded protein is CASTRLIRETQYF.

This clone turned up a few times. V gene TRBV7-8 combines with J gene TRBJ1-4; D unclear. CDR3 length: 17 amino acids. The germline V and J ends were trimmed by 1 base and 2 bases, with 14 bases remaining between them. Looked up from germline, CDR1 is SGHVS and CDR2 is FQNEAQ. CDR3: CASSLVRSLATNEKLFF. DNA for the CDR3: TGTGCCAGCAGCTTAGTCCGCTCTCTGGCCACTAATGAAAAACTGTTTTTT.

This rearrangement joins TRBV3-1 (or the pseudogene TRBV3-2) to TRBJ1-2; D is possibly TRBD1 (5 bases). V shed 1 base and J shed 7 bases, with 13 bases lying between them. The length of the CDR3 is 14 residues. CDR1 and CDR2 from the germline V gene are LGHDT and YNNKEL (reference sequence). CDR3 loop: CASSQGAGPGGYTF. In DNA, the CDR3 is TGTGCCAGCAGCCAAGGGGCAGGGCCCGGTGGCTACACCTTC.

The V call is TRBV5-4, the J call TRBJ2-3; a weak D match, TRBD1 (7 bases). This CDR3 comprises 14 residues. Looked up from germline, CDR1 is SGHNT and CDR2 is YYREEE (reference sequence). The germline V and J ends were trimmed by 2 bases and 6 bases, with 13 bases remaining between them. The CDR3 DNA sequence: TGTGCCAGCAGCTTTGACGCAGGGGGGGATACGCAGTATTTT. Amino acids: CASSFDAGGDTQYF.

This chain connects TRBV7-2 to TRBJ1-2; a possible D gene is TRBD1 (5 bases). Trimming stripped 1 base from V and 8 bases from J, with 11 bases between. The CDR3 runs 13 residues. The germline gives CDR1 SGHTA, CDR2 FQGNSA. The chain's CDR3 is CASSLGWGAGYTF. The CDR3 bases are TGTGCCAGCAGCTTAGGGTGGGGCGCGGGCTACACCTTC.

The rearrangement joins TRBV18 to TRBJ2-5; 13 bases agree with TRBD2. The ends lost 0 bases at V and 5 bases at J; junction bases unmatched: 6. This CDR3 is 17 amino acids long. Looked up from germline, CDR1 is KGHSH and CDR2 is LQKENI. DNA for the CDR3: TGTGCCAGCTCACCACCTGGACTAGCGGGGGCGGGGGAGACCCAGTACTTC. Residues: CASSPPGLAGAGETQYF.

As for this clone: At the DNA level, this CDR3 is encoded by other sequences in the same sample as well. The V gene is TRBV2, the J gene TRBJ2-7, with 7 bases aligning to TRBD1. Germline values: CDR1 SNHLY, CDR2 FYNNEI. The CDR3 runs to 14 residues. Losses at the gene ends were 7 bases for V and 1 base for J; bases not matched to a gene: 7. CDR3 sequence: CASKRQGDSYEQYF. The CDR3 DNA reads TGTGCCAGCAAAAGACAGGGAGATTCCTACGAGCAGTACTTC.

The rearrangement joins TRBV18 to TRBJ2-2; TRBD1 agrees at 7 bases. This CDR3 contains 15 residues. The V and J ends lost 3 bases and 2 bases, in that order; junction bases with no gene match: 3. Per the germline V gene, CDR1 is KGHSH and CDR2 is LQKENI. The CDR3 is CASSPDRPNTGELFF. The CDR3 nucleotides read TGTGCCAGCTCACCGGACAGGCCAAACACCGGGGAGCTGTTTTTT.

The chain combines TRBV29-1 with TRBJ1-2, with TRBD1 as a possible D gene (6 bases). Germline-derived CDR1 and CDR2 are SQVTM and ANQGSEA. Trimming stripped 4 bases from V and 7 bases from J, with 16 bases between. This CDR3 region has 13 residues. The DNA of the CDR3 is TGCAGCGTTGCCCCCCAAGGGGGAATTGGCTACACCTTC. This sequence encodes CSVAPQGGIGYTF.

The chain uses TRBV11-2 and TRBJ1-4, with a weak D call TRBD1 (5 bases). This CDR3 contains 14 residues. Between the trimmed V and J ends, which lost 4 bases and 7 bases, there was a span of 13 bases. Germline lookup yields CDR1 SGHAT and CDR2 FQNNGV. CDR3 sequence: CASSSGTGGEKLFF. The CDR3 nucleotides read TGTGCCAGCAGCTCCGGGACGGGGGGTGAAAAACTGTTTTTT. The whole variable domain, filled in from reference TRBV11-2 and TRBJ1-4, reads EAGVAQSPRYKIIEKRQSVAFWCNPISGHATLYWYQQILGQGPKLLIQFQNNGVVDDSQLPKDRFSAERLKGVDSTLKIQPAKLEDSAVYLCASSSGTGGEKLFFGSGTQLSVL.

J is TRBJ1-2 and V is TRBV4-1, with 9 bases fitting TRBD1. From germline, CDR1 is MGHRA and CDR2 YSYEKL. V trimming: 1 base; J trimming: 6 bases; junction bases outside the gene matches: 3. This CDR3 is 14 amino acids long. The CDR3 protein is CASSQGTGADGYTF. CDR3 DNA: TGCGCCAGCAGCCAAGGGACAGGGGCGGATGGCTACACCTTC.

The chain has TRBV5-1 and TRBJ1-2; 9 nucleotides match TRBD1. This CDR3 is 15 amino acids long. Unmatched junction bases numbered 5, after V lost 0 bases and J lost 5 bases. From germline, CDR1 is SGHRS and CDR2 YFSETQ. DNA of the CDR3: TGCGCCAGCAGCTTGGCAATTGGGACAGGGTATGGCTACACCTTC. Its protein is CASSLAIGTGYGYTF.

The CDR3: CASTIAGARTDTQYF. The CDR3 DNA sequence: TGTGCCTCAACGATAGCGGGGGCGCGCACAGATACGCAGTATTTT. V is TRBV10-3 and J is TRBJ2-3, with TRBD2 identical over 9 bases. The CDR3 length is 15 residues. CDR1 and CDR2 from the germline V gene are ENHRY and SYGVKD. V shed 11 bases, J shed 1 base, and the junction held 10 bases outside the gene matches.

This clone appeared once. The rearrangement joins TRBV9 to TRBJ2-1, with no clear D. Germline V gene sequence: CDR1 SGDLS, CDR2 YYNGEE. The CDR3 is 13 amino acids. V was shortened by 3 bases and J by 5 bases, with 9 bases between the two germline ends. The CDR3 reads CASSDPRDNEQFF. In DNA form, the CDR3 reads TGTGCCAGCAGCGACCCCCGGGACAATGAGCAGTTCTTC.

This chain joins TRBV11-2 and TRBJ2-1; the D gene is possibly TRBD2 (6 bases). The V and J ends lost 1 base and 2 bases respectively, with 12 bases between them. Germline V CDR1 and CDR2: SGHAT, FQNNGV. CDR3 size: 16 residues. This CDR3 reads CASSLAAGPPYNEQFF. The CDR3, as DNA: TGTGCCAGCAGCTTAGCGGCGGGGCCACCCTACAATGAGCAGTTCTTC.

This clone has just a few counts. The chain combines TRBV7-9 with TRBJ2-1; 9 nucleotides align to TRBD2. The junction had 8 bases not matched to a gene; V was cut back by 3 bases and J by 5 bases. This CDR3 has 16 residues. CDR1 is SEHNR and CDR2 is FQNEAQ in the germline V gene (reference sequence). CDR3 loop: CASSLSLAGTDNEQFF. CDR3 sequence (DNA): TGTGCCAGCAGCTTGTCCCTAGCGGGGACCGACAATGAGCAGTTCTTC.

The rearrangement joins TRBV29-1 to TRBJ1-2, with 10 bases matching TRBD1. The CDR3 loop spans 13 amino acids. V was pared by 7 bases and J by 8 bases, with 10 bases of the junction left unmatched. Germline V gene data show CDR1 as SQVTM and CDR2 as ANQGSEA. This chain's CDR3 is CSAGTGEEWGYTF. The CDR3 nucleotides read TGCAGCGCCGGGACAGGGGAGGAGTGGGGCTACACCTTC.

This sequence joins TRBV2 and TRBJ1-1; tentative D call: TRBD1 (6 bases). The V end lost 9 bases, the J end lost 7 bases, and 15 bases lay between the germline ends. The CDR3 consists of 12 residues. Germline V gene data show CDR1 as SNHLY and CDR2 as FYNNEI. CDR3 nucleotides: TGTGCCAGGAAGAGGGGGACTATTGAAGCTTTCTTT. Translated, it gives CARKRGTIEAFF.

DNA for the CDR3: TGTGCCAGCAGCGGCAGGGTTTGGACAGATACGCAGTATTTT. It specifies CASSGRVWTDTQYF. The rearrangement links TRBV7-9 to TRBJ2-3; tentatively, D is TRBD1 (5 bases). Germline V gene sequence: CDR1 SEHNR, CDR2 FQNEAQ (reference sequence). Trimming left V 5 bases short and J 3 bases short, with 12 bases between. CDR3 length: 14 residues.

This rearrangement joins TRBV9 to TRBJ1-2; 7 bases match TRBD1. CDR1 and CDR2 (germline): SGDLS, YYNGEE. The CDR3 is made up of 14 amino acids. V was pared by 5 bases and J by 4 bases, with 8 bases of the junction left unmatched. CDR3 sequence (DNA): TGTGCCAGCAGTGAGAGGGGGCAGCGCTATGGCTACACCTTC. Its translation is CASSERGQRYGYTF.

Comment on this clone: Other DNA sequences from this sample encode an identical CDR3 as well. This chain's CDR3 is CAWSVQQNTEAFF. The CDR3 DNA reads as TGTGCCTGGAGTGTACAGCAGAACACTGAAGCTTTCTTT. The gene calls are TRBV30 and TRBJ1-1; D not certain. Trimming removed 0 bases at V and 1 base at J, with 6 bases between. The CDR3 has 13 amino acids. Germline CDR1 is GTSNPN and CDR2 is SVGIG (reference sequence).

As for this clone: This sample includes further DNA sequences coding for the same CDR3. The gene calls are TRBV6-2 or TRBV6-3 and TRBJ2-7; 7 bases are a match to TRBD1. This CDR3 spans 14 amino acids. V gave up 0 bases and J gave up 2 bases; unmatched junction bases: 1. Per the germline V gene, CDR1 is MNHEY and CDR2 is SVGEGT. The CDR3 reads CASSYSQGAYEQYF. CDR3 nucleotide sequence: TGTGCCAGCAGTTACTCCCAGGGGGCCTACGAGCAGTACTTC.

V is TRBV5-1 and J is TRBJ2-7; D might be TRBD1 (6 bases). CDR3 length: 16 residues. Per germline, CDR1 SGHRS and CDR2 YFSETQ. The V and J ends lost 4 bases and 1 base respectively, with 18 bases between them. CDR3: CASSPWRRGTSYEQYF. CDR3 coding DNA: TGCGCCAGCAGCCCATGGAGACGAGGGACATCCTACGAGCAGTACTTC. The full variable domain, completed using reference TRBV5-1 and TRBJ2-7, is KAGVTQTPRYLIKTRGQQVTLSCSPISGHRSVSWYQQTPGQGLQFLFEYFSETQRNKGNFPGRFSGRQFSNSRSEMNVSTLELGDSALYLCASSPWRRGTSYEQYFGPGTRLTVT.